What follows is one TCR beta chain and its context. At the DNA level, this CDR3 is encoded by other sequences in the same sample as well. TCRdb's table, derived via immunoSEQ multiplex PCR, lists solely in-frame clones and lacks some. The sample yields about 170,000 clones, roughly 90% seen once. The CDR3 is 14 amino acids. The germline V and J ends were trimmed by 3 bases and 1 base, with 6 bases remaining between them. Germline CDR1 LNHDA, CDR2 SQIVND (reference sequence). These data originate in a study of cytomegalovirus exposure and HLA in healthy donors. The TCR was taken from a young woman in good health and CMV-seronegative. J is TRBJ2-2 and V is TRBV19; weak D call: TRBD1 (5 bases). The source material was PBMCs. CDR3 nucleotide sequence: TGTGCCAGTAGTATTGGACAGAACACCGGGGAGCTGTTTTTT. It encodes CASSIGQNTGELFF.